The 5 T cell receptor beta chains in this list originate from one sample, sequenced in a study of shared clonotypes between healthy human individuals. Method: immunoSEQ multiplex PCR; TCRdb's copy keeps in-frame clones and lacks some. The sample includes a few hundred thousand clones, 97% of them seen just once. The sample consisted of naive CD4+ T cells sorted from blood. Stated subset: CD45RA+ positively selected. Receptors originate from a woman aged 30 to 39 in good health.

J is TRBJ2-2 and V is TRBV10-1; 8 bases are a match to TRBD1. Trimming removed 6 bases from V and 6 bases from J; junction bases left unmatched: 9. The CDR3 contains 15 residues. The germline gives CDR1 WNHNN, CDR2 SYGVQD (reference sequence). The CDR3 sequence is CASSGQGYPSGELFF. For the CDR3, the DNA is TGCGCCAGCAGCGGACAGGGTTACCCGTCCGGGGAGCTGTTTTTT.

The genes are TRBV6-1 and TRBJ2-6; no clear D gene. Germline-derived CDR1 and CDR2 are MNHNS and SASEGT. The CDR3 has 14 residues. V lost 0 bases to trimming and J lost 4 bases, with 4 bases between them. The CDR3 region is CASSEARGANVLTF. As DNA, the CDR3 is TGTGCCAGCAGTGAAGCACGGGGGGCCAACGTCCTGACTTTC.

The CDR3 nucleotides read TGTGCCAGTAGTACCGACAGGTTTTGGAACGAGCAGTACTTC. This sequence encodes CASSTDRFWNEQYF. The chain couples TRBV19 to TRBJ2-7, with TRBD1 as a possible D gene (6 bases). The CDR3 runs to 14 residues. The V gene's germline CDR1 is LNHDA and CDR2 SQIVND (reference sequence). The V and J ends lost 4 bases and 5 bases respectively, with 15 bases between them. Using reference TRBV19 and TRBJ2-7 for the parts outside the CDR3, the full variable domain is DGGITQSPKYLFRKEGQNVTLSCEQNLNHDAMYWYRQDPGQGLRLIYYSQIVNDFQKGDIAEGYSVSREKKESFPLTVTSAQKNPTAFYLCASSTDRFWNEQYFGPGTRLTVT.

The gene calls are TRBV30 and TRBJ2-7; the match to TRBD2 covers 7 bases. The CDR3 is 14 amino acids. The germline gives CDR1 GTSNPN, CDR2 SVGIG (reference sequence). The V gene end was trimmed by 2 bases and the J gene end by 2 bases; junction bases not matched to a gene: 6. The CDR3 coding sequence is TGTGCCTGGAGTATAACGGGAGGCACCTACGAGCAGTACTTC. This gives the protein CAWSITGGTYEQYF.

V and J are TRBV6-5 and TRBJ2-1, with D unclear. The CDR3 has 14 residues. Per germline, CDR1 MNHEY and CDR2 SVGAGI. Between the trimmed V and J ends, which lost 0 bases and 2 bases, there was a span of 5 bases. CDR3 protein: CASSYSYAYNEQFF. DNA of the CDR3: TGTGCCAGCAGTTACTCGTACGCCTACAATGAGCAGTTCTTC.